These 21 T cell receptor beta chains were sequenced from one sample in a study of graft-versus-host responses after intestinal transplantation (dated by TCRdb to the early 2020s). Library prep was done by the immunoSEQ multiplex PCR assay. The table comes from immuneACCESS by way of TCRdb, which keeps in-frame sequences with V and J called. Part of the clones is missing from these tables; in studies checked, under half for an unresolved V gene and the rest for unknown reasons. The sample includes about 57,000 clones, with around 90% observed a single time. 1.6% of the sample comes from the top ten. The sample consisted of PBMCs, taken 26 days after transplant. All receptors derive from a human patient who received an intestinal transplant, so some T cells may come from the graft donor.

This clone has only one observation. The chain recombines TRBV19 with TRBJ1-5; 9 bases line up with TRBD1. CDR3 length equals 14 residues. Per germline, CDR1 LNHDA and CDR2 SQIVND (reference sequence). J was trimmed by 7 bases and V by 6 bases; bases with no gene match: 7. The CDR3 DNA sequence: TGTGCCAGTAGCCAACAGGGGGCGAGACAGCCCCAGCATTTT. Translated: CASSQQGARQPQHF. Supplemented by reference TRBV19 and TRBJ1-5, the full variable domain reads DGGITQSPKYLFRKEGQNVTLSCEQNLNHDAMYWYRQDPGQGLRLIYYSQIVNDFQKGDIAEGYSVSREKKESFPLTVTSAQKNPTAFYLCASSQQGARQPQHFGDGTRLSIL.

The chain carries TRBV28 and TRBJ2-3, with 9 bases fitting TRBD2. The CDR3 is 16 amino acids. V gave up 0 bases and J gave up 0 bases; unmatched junction bases: 1. Germline CDR1 is MDHEN and CDR2 is SYDVKM. The CDR3 is CASSLWLAGSTDTQYF. The CDR3, as DNA: TGTGCCAGCAGTTTATGGCTAGCGGGGAGCACAGATACGCAGTATTTT.

The chain joins TRBV10-3 to TRBJ2-1; 7 bases align to TRBD2. V gave up 4 bases and J gave up 0 bases; unmatched junction bases: 9. The length of the CDR3 is 17 residues. The germline gives CDR1 ENHRY, CDR2 SYGVKD. The CDR3 reads CAISATSDLSSYNEQFF. In nucleotides, the CDR3 is TGTGCCATCAGTGCCACTAGCGACTTAAGCTCCTACAATGAGCAGTTCTTC.

The rearrangement links TRBV4-1 to TRBJ2-5; 8 bases fit TRBD1. The V gene's germline CDR1 is MGHRA and CDR2 YSYEKL. V was pared by 4 bases and J by 2 bases, with 3 bases of the junction left unmatched. The CDR3 extends over 14 amino acids. CDR3 amino acids: CASSLRQGQETQYF. For the CDR3, the DNA is TGCGCCAGCAGCCTTCGACAGGGGCAAGAGACCCAGTACTTC.

The CDR3 DNA sequence: TGTGCCAGCAGCTTTAGACAGGGGAGGCTAACTAATGAAAAACTGTTTTTT. Translated: CASSFRQGRLTNEKLFF. This chain uses TRBV2 with TRBJ1-4; TRBD1 aligns across 8 bases. J lost 1 base, V lost 6 bases, and 10 bases had no gene match. This CDR3 comprises 17 residues. Germline V gene sequence: CDR1 SNHLY, CDR2 FYNNEI.

The J gene is TRBJ2-7, the V gene TRBV6-1; 10 positions agree with TRBD1. This CDR3 has 14 residues. Germline trimming cut 4 bases from V and 3 bases from J; bases unmatched to any gene: 3. The germline V gene encodes CDR1 MNHNS and CDR2 SASEGT. The CDR3 nucleotides are TGTGCCAGCAGTGTTAGGGACAGGGGCTACGAGCAGTACTTC. Amino acids: CASSVRDRGYEQYF.

This clone was recorded a few times. V gene TRBV5-8 combines with J gene TRBJ2-7; 7 bases are a match to TRBD1. CDR1 and CDR2 from the germline V gene are SGHTS and YDEGEE. The trim removed 5 bases at V and 0 bases at J, leaving 8 bases unmatched. This CDR3 comprises 15 residues. For the CDR3, the DNA is TGTGCCAGCAGTCGGAACGGACAGGCCTCCTACGAGCAGTACTTC. Protein product: CASSRNGQASYEQYF.

This chain connects TRBV10-3 to TRBJ1-2, with 10 bases fitting TRBD1. The germline CDR1 and CDR2 sequences are ENHRY and SYGVKD. The CDR3 has 15 residues. V shed 5 bases, J shed 4 bases, and the junction held 7 bases outside the gene matches. The CDR3 DNA is TGTGCCATCAGTCCCTGGGACAGGGGCCCCTATGGCTACACCTTC. Amino acids: CAISPWDRGPYGYTF.

The V call is TRBV29-1, the J call TRBJ2-1; a possible D gene is TRBD1 (6 bases). V was clipped by 4 bases and J by 1 base, with 8 bases between them. The CDR3 spans 13 residues. CDR1 and CDR2 (germline): SQVTM, ANQGSEA. This chain's CDR3 is CSVGTVSYNEQFF. In DNA, the CDR3 is TGCAGCGTTGGGACAGTTTCCTACAATGAGCAGTTCTTC.

The chain joins TRBV28 to TRBJ2-5; the match to TRBD1 covers 7 bases. CDR3 size: 15 residues. The germline CDR1 and CDR2 sequences are MDHEN and SYDVKM. V dropped 5 bases and J dropped 0; count of bases not matched to a gene: 6. The CDR3 nucleotides read TGTGCCAGCAGTAACGGGACAGTGTACCAAGAGACCCAGTACTTC. It specifies CASSNGTVYQETQYF.

This chain connects TRBV2 to TRBJ2-2; D not resolved. The V gene's germline CDR1 is SNHLY and CDR2 FYNNEI. V lost 6 bases, J lost 6 bases, and 11 bases lay in between. The CDR3 runs to 13 residues. This CDR3 is CASREYRSGELFF. For the CDR3, the DNA is TGTGCCAGCAGGGAATACCGGTCCGGGGAGCTGTTTTTT.

The chain has TRBV28 and TRBJ2-5; 10 bases map to TRBD2. From germline, CDR1 is MDHEN and CDR2 SYDVKM. Unmatched junction bases numbered 6, after V lost 4 bases and J lost 4 bases. The CDR3 length is 15 residues. CDR3 DNA: TGTGCCAGCAGTTATCTAGCGGGAGAAGGAGAGACCCAGTACTTC. Amino acid sequence: CASSYLAGEGETQYF. Full variable domain (remainder filled in from reference TRBV28 and TRBJ2-5): DVKVTQSSRYLVKRTGEKVFLECVQDMDHENMFWYRQDPGLGLRLIYFSYDVKMKEKGDIPEGYSVSREKKERFSLILESASTNQTSMYLCASSYLAGEGETQYFGPGTRLLVL.

A word on this clone: At one boundary the junction diverges from the germline segment, which might be a read error. J is TRBJ2-5 and V is TRBV7-7, with TRBD2 matching over 8 bases. This CDR3 comprises 17 residues. Germline assignment: CDR1 SSHAT and CDR2 FNYEAQ (reference sequence). CDR3 DNA: TGTGCTAGCAGCTTGGGACTAGATCCCCACAAAGGCGAGACCCAGTACTTC. Protein product: CASSLGLDPHKGETQYF. Drawing the rest from reference TRBV7-7 and TRBJ2-5, the complete variable domain is GAGVSQSPRYKVTKRGQDVTLRCDPISSHATLYWYQQALGQGPEFLTYFNYEAQPDKSGLPSDRFSAERPEGSISTLTIQRTEQRDSAMYRCASSLGLDPHKGETQYFGPGTRLLVL.

The genes are TRBV27 and TRBJ2-1; D perhaps matches TRBD2 (5 bases). Trimming took off 6 bases at V and 5 bases at J, with 11 bases between the two ends. This CDR3 spans 13 amino acids. The germline V gene has CDR1 MNHEY and CDR2 SMNVEV (reference sequence). CDR3 sequence: CASSSGFNNEQFF. The CDR3, as DNA: TGTGCCAGCAGCTCGGGGTTCAACAATGAGCAGTTCTTC.

This chain connects TRBV6-6 to TRBJ2-7; the match to TRBD1 covers 7 bases. CDR3 length equals 12 residues. Germline lookup yields CDR1 MNHNY and CDR2 SVGAGI (reference sequence). The trim removed 6 bases at V and 2 bases at J, leaving 1 base unmatched. As DNA, the CDR3 is TGTGCCAGCAGGCAGGGGGCCTACGAGCAGTACTTC. This translates into CASRQGAYEQYF.

The rearrangement uses TRBV5-4 and TRBJ1-1; 8 nucleotides line up with TRBD1. Germline CDR1 and CDR2: SGHNT and YYREEE (reference sequence). There are 15 residues in the CDR3. The V segment lost 4 bases and the J segment 3 bases; nucleotides outside the gene matches: 8. The CDR3 loop reads CASSAGQGAYTEAFF. Here the CDR3 DNA reads TGTGCCAGCAGCGCCGGACAGGGAGCGTACACTGAAGCTTTCTTT.

The chain carries TRBV9 and TRBJ1-4, with D unresolved. Trimming removed 0 bases from V and 7 bases from J, with 16 bases in between. Looked up from germline, CDR1 is SGDLS and CDR2 is YYNGEE. The CDR3 totals 16 residues. The DNA for the CDR3 is TGTGCCAGCAGCGTAGCCGAAGTTGGAGACGGTGAAAAACTGTTTTTT. Protein: CASSVAEVGDGEKLFF.

For the CDR3, the DNA is TGTGCCAGCAGCCAGGGAGGCCTTAGAGGAGAGACCCAGTACTTC. Translating gives CASSQGGLRGETQYF. The chain joins TRBV9 to TRBJ2-5, with TRBD2 as a possible D gene (6 bases). Trimming pared 4 bases from V and 4 bases from J, leaving 17 bases between. The CDR3 extends over 15 amino acids. The germline CDR1 and CDR2 sequences are SGDLS and YYNGEE.

The V and J genes are TRBV28 and TRBJ2-3; 7 nucleotides match TRBD2. The CDR3 totals 14 residues. Germline V gene sequence: CDR1 MDHEN, CDR2 SYDVKM. J lost 4 bases, V lost 3 bases, and 4 bases had no gene match. CDR3 DNA sequence: TGTGCCAGCAGTTTCCGGGGGGTGGCAGATACGCAGTATTTT. Amino acid sequence: CASSFRGVADTQYF.

This clone was recorded a few times. The chain is built from TRBV19 and TRBJ2-3; no clear D. Trimming shortened V by 5 bases and J by 6 bases, and 9 bases separated the two germline ends. Germline loops: CDR1 LNHDA, CDR2 SQIVND (reference sequence). The CDR3 spans 12 residues. CDR3 sequence: CASSARHDTQYF. The CDR3 DNA reads TGTGCCAGTAGTGCCCGACATGATACGCAGTATTTT. Based on the CDR3 plus reference TRBV19 and TRBJ2-3, the full variable domain is DGGITQSPKYLFRKEGQNVTLSCEQNLNHDAMYWYRQDPGQGLRLIYYSQIVNDFQKGDIAEGYSVSREKKESFPLTVTSAQKNPTAFYLCASSARHDTQYFGPGTRLTVL.

The chain is built from TRBV7-3 and TRBJ2-7; 9 positions agree with TRBD1. J was trimmed by 2 bases and V by 5 bases; bases with no gene match: 10. This CDR3 region has 16 residues. Germline V CDR1 and CDR2: SGHTA, FQGTGA. The CDR3 DNA sequence: TGTGCCAGCAGCCCCGAGGTGGACAGGGGAACCTACGAGCAGTACTTC. It specifies CASSPEVDRGTYEQYF.